These 27 T cell receptor beta chains were sequenced from one sample in a study of blood T cell repertoires in COVID-19. Sequencing used immunoSEQ multiplex PCR; TCRdb keeps in-frame clones, though not all of them. Seen here are about 200,000 clones, 70% to 90% observed once, and the top ten hold about 10%. Sequencing was carried out using peripheral blood. Receptor source: an elderly woman with acute or convalescent COVID-19.

The V call is TRBV7-9, the J call TRBJ2-1, with D possibly being TRBD1 (6 bases). Germline CDR1 is SEHNR and CDR2 is FQNEAQ (reference sequence). With 10 bases removed from V and 2 bases from J, the gap between germline ends came to 15 bases. The CDR3 is 14 amino acids. The CDR3 nucleotides are TGTGCCACCCCCTCTGGGGGCGCCTACAATGAGCAGTTCTTC. It specifies CATPSGGAYNEQFF.

V and J are TRBV5-1 and TRBJ2-7; D remains ambiguous. CDR3 length: 13 amino acids. Germline lookup yields CDR1 SGHRS and CDR2 YFSETQ. V was trimmed by 3 bases and J by 0 bases, leaving 7 bases between them. The CDR3 protein is CASSSLSSYEQYF. The DNA of the CDR3 is TGCGCCAGCAGCTCCCTAAGCTCCTACGAGCAGTACTTC.

The genes are TRBV15 and TRBJ2-3; TRBD2 aligns across 9 bases. The CDR3 length is 16 residues. The V gene end was trimmed by 0 bases and the J gene end by 4 bases; junction bases not matched to a gene: 5. Germline V gene data show CDR1 as LNHNV and CDR2 as YYDKDF (reference sequence). The CDR3 DNA is TGTGCCACCAGCAGAGATCGGCGGGGGGGTGCAGATACGCAGTATTTT. Translation gives CATSRDRRGGADTQYF.

Notes on this clone: A junction boundary mismatches the germline segment, possibly from a read error. The V and J genes are TRBV5-5 and TRBJ2-5; 10 bases are shared with TRBD2. In germline, CDR1 is SGHKS, CDR2 YYEKEE (reference sequence). This CDR3 contains 19 residues. The CDR3, as DNA: TGTGCCCGCAGCCGACGGGGGGCTAGCGGGGGCCTTCTTCAAGAGACCCAGTACTTC. It codes for CARSRRGASGGLLQETQYF.

V usage is TRBV7-2 and J usage is TRBJ2-7; 8 bases fit TRBD2. V lost 5 bases, J lost 4 bases, and 7 bases stayed unmatched. Germline lookup yields CDR1 SGHTA and CDR2 FQGNSA. This CDR3 has 14 residues. CDR3 bases: TGTGCCAGCAGCCCGGAGAGCGGGAGATACGAGCAGTACTTC. Translated: CASSPESGRYEQYF.

The J gene is TRBJ2-3, the V gene TRBV5-6; D is possibly TRBD2 (5 bases). Deletions cut 4 bases from V and 3 bases from J, with 15 bases between. The CDR3 runs to 15 residues. The germline V gene encodes CDR1 SGHDT and CDR2 YYEEEE. In DNA, the CDR3 is TGTGCCAGCAGCCCTACTAGAACCCCGACAGATACGCAGTATTTT. Residues: CASSPTRTPTDTQYF.

The chain recombines TRBV24-1 with TRBJ1-2, with 9 bases lining up with TRBD1. CDR1 is KGHDR and CDR2 is SFDVKD in the germline V gene. The CDR3 covers 16 residues. V shed 1 base and J 7 bases; nucleotides not matched to a gene: 9. CDR3 region: CATSDFRRTGEGGYTF. The CDR3 coding sequence is TGTGCCACCAGTGATTTTCGTCGGACAGGGGAGGGTGGCTACACCTTC.

This clone appeared once. This chain joins TRBV19 and TRBJ2-1, with 8 bases fitting TRBD1. The CDR3 runs 16 residues. Per germline, CDR1 LNHDA and CDR2 SQIVND (reference sequence). The junction had 8 bases not matched to a gene; V was cut back by 5 bases and J by 2 bases. The CDR3 bases are TGTGCCAGTAGTTCAAACAGGGGGTACGCCTACAATGAGCAGTTCTTC. It is translated as CASSSNRGYAYNEQFF.

The chain joins TRBV9 to TRBJ2-2; D remains ambiguous. V lost 0 bases to trimming and J lost 1 base, with 7 bases between them. Germline lookup yields CDR1 SGDLS and CDR2 YYNGEE. The CDR3 contains 15 residues. CDR3 amino acids: CASSVGLLNTGELFF. DNA for the CDR3: TGTGCCAGCAGCGTAGGACTCCTGAACACCGGGGAGCTGTTTTTT. Variable domain in full (rest from reference TRBV9 and TRBJ2-2): DSGVTQTPKHLITATGQRVTLRCSPRSGDLSVYWYQQSLDQGLQFLIQYYNGEERAKGNILERFSAQQFPDLHSELNLSSLELGDSALYFCASSVGLLNTGELFFGEGSRLTVL.

Turning to this clone: At the DNA level, this CDR3 is encoded by other sequences in the same sample as well. The V call is TRBV6-5, the J call TRBJ1-1; D possibly corresponds to TRBD1 (6 bases). Germline values: CDR1 MNHEY, CDR2 SVGAGI. This CDR3 spans 14 amino acids. V was pared by 2 bases and J by 1 base, with 8 bases between. The DNA for the CDR3 is TGTGCCAGCAGTTACCTGACAGGGAACACTGAAGCTTTCTTT. Encoded protein: CASSYLTGNTEAFF.

The CDR3 sequence: CASSLDREVYGYTF. The CDR3 region has the DNA TGTGCCAGTTCCTTGGACAGGGAGGTCTATGGCTACACCTTC. V usage is TRBV19 and J usage is TRBJ1-2; 8 bases agree with TRBD1. V was clipped by 8 bases and J by 4 bases; unmatched bases: 9. This CDR3 contains 14 residues. Germline CDR1 LNHDA, CDR2 SQIVND (reference sequence).

Here the CDR3 DNA reads TGTGCCAGCAGCCAAGATGGACTAATCGACACAGATACGCAGTATTTT. This gives the protein CASSQDGLIDTDTQYF. The J gene is TRBJ2-3, the V gene TRBV3-1 (or the pseudogene TRBV3-2), with D possibly matching TRBD2 (6 bases). This CDR3 has 16 residues. From germline, CDR1 is LGHDT and CDR2 YNNKEL (reference sequence). Trimming removed 0 bases from V and 2 bases from J, with 12 bases in between.

CDR3 loop: CASSSDRGYHQPQHF. CDR3 sequence (DNA): TGTGCCAGCAGTTCGGACAGGGGGTATCATCAGCCCCAGCATTTT. This rearrangement joins TRBV28 to TRBJ1-5; TRBD1 matches 10 bases. Germline CDR1 MDHEN, CDR2 SYDVKM. The CDR3 length is 15 residues. The V and J ends lost 4 bases and 5 bases, in that order; junction bases with no gene match: 5.

This sequence joins TRBV6-5 and TRBJ2-2, with D maybe TRBD2 (6 bases). CDR3 length: 15 residues. V dropped 6 bases and J dropped 7 bases, with 18 bases sitting between them. CDR1 is MNHEY, CDR2 SVGAGI, per germline. In nucleotides, the CDR3 is TGTGCCAGCAGGAGGGTGCGGGGATCTGGCGGGGAGCTGTTTTTT. Translation: CASRRVRGSGGELFF.

This clone was seen just once. The chain has TRBV30 and TRBJ2-1, with 16 bases identical to TRBD2. The CDR3 totals 20 residues. The ends lost 1 base at V and 0 bases at J; junction bases unmatched: 9. Germline V gives CDR1 GTSNPN, CDR2 SVGIG (reference sequence). DNA for the CDR3: TGTGCCTGGAGTGCAAGACCGGGACTAGCGGGGGGGAGCTCCTACAATGAGCAGTTCTTC. Amino acids: CAWSARPGLAGGSSYNEQFF.

The chain joins TRBV4-3 to TRBJ2-7, with 7 bases fitting TRBD2. Trimming cost V 0 bases and J 6 bases; bases outside gene matches: 5. There are 14 residues in the CDR3. Germline V gene sequence: CDR1 LGHNA, CDR2 YSLEER. The CDR3 protein is CASSQERPGGEQYF. CDR3 nucleotides: TGCGCCAGCAGCCAAGAGAGACCGGGGGGCGAGCAGTACTTC.

The V gene is TRBV9, the J gene TRBJ2-7; a weak D match, TRBD1 (6 bases). The CDR3 is 16 residues long. Per germline, CDR1 SGDLS and CDR2 YYNGEE. V lost 4 bases to trimming and J lost 5 bases, with 22 bases between them. The CDR3 nucleotides read TGTGCCAGCAGCCCCCCCGGCGCAGGGGCCCCGAACGAGCAGTACTTC. This translates into CASSPPGAGAPNEQYF.

The chain is built from TRBV27 and TRBJ1-5, with 7 bases fitting TRBD1. From germline, CDR1 is MNHEY and CDR2 SMNVEV (reference sequence). The CDR3 sequence is 15 residues long. J lost 7 bases, V lost 3 bases, and 9 bases had no gene match. Written as DNA, the CDR3 is TGTGCCAGCAGTTTGGTAGGTCAGGGGGAGCAGCCCCAGCATTTT. The encoded protein is CASSLVGQGEQPQHF.

The V and J genes are TRBV11-2 and TRBJ2-1; 9 positions agree with TRBD1. V dropped 6 bases and J dropped 2; count of bases not matched to a gene: 2. Germline CDR1 SGHAT, CDR2 FQNNGV. This CDR3 has 14 amino acids. The CDR3 DNA is TGTGCCAGCAGACGACAGGGGGCCTACAATGAGCAGTTCTTC. This sequence encodes CASRRQGAYNEQFF.

This clone was counted only a few times. CDR3 region: CASSPLPGEGYTF. In DNA form, the CDR3 reads TGTGCCAGCTCACCACTCCCGGGAGAAGGCTACACCTTC. This chain links TRBV18 with TRBJ1-2; D is uncertain. V lost 1 base to trimming and J lost 8 bases, with 11 bases between them. The CDR3 is 13 amino acids. Germline CDR1 reads KGHSH; CDR2 reads LQKENI.

The rearrangement links TRBV5-1 to TRBJ2-1, with 12 bases matching TRBD2. V was clipped by 4 bases and J by 4 bases; unmatched bases: 6. Germline V gene data show CDR1 as SGHRS and CDR2 as YFSETQ. The CDR3 length is 16 residues. CDR3 in amino acids: CASSTGLAGRYNEQFF. CDR3 sequence (DNA): TGCGCCAGCAGCACCGGACTAGCGGGGAGATACAATGAGCAGTTCTTC.

This clone was picked up one time. The chain is built from TRBV6-2 or TRBV6-3 and TRBJ1-2; perhaps TRBD1 as D (5 bases). CDR1 and CDR2 from the germline V gene are MNHEY and SVGEGT. The CDR3 length is 14 residues. Trimming removed 2 bases at V and 8 bases at J, with 15 bases between. CDR3 in amino acids: CASSYTGGVTGYTF. DNA of the CDR3: TGTGCCAGCAGTTACACGGGAGGGGTTACGGGCTACACCTTC.

The rearrangement links TRBV10-2 to TRBJ2-3; 13 bases line up with TRBD2. The trim removed 5 bases at V and 4 bases at J, leaving 6 bases unmatched. Per the germline V gene, CDR1 is WSHSY and CDR2 is SAAADI. This CDR3 spans 16 amino acids. CDR3 sequence reads: CASSTRTSGRPDTQYF. For the CDR3, the DNA is TGCGCCAGCAGTACCCGGACTAGCGGGAGACCAGATACGCAGTATTTT.

The chain has TRBV7-3 and TRBJ2-3; D gene unclear. The CDR3 has 15 residues. V was cut by 5 bases and J by 0 bases, with 12 bases left in between. The germline V gene has CDR1 SGHTA and CDR2 FQGTGA. This CDR3 reads CASSPLGQSTDTQYF. In DNA form, the CDR3 reads TGTGCCAGCAGCCCCCTTGGCCAAAGCACAGATACGCAGTATTTT.

The chain joins TRBV11-2 to TRBJ2-7; perhaps TRBD1 as D (5 bases). Trimming shortened V by 3 bases and J by 0 bases, and 15 bases separated the two germline ends. Germline V gives CDR1 SGHAT, CDR2 FQNNGV. This CDR3 region has 16 residues. The CDR3 sequence is CASSLIGAPLSYEQYF. CDR3 in DNA: TGTGCCAGCAGCTTGATAGGGGCTCCTCTCTCCTACGAGCAGTACTTC.

The rearrangement links TRBV28 to TRBJ2-1; TRBD2 aligns across 8 bases. V gave up 2 bases and J gave up 7 bases; unmatched junction bases: 13. This CDR3 has 17 residues. Looked up from germline, CDR1 is MDHEN and CDR2 is SYDVKM. The CDR3 region has the DNA TGTGCCAGCAGTTTACTCTATGACCCGGGACTAGTGAATGAGCAGTTCTTC. It translates to CASSLLYDPGLVNEQFF.

This rearrangement joins TRBV3-1 (or the pseudogene TRBV3-2) to TRBJ2-5; D possibly corresponds to TRBD2 (5 bases). The V end lost 6 bases, the J end lost 2 bases, and 10 bases lay between the germline ends. Looked up from germline, CDR1 is LGHDT and CDR2 is YNNKEL (reference sequence). The CDR3 runs 13 residues. In DNA form, the CDR3 reads TGTGCCAGCAGTCTGGACTTGCAAGAGACCCAGTACTTC. Translating it yields CASSLDLQETQYF.